This T cell receptor beta chain was documented in a study of neurological immune-mediated disorders. General observations from the study: None of the CDR3 amino acid sequences in expanded clones turned up in more than one subject, which points to private repertoires in all groups.

V was pared by 4 bases and J by 0 bases, with 13 bases between. Germline-derived CDR1 and CDR2 are MNHEY and SMNVEV (reference sequence). The CDR3 length is 16 residues. TCRdb recomputed calls from the 5' RACE reads with MiXCR, one row per CDR3 protein. The table includes 55,000 to 65,000 distinct CDR3 sequences, roughly 3.5% detected once. Concerning this clonotype itself: Its matching antigen is unknown.

The chain links TRBV27 to TRBJ2-1; a weak D match, TRBD2 (5 bases). The specimen sequenced was PBMCs. The sequence was obtained from a woman between 45 and 65 years old with multiple sclerosis. The CDR3 region has the DNA TGTGCCAGCAGTTCCGACACTACTAGCTCCTACAATGAGCAGTTCTTC. This sequence encodes CASSSDTTSSYNEQFF.